This T cell receptor (beta chain) was sequenced for a study of cytotoxic CD8 clonotypes in ibrutinib-treated CLL. Depths of 1 in 200,000 to 1 in 1 million T cells were the sequencing target. Sequencing was performed with immunoSEQ multiplex PCR; in TCRdb, only in-frame clones are kept and a portion is missing. This sample has over 100,000 clones, with about 58% found just once. Worth noting for this clone: Antigen specificity is unknown.

Study observations and caveats: Sustained-remission and progressing patients' sampling times differed.

This CDR3 spans 15 amino acids. Germline-derived CDR1 and CDR2 are MNHEY and SMNVEV (reference sequence). The ends lost 4 bases at V and 4 bases at J; junction bases unmatched: 10. This sequence was found in a human donor with chronic lymphocytic leukemia. The sequencing used PBMCs, collected after 24 months of ibrutinib treatment. This sequence joins TRBV27 and TRBJ2-7; TRBD1 matches at 7 bases. The CDR3 here is CASSSRTGVAYEQYF. The CDR3 DNA sequence: TGTGCCAGCAGTTCTCGAACAGGGGTTGCTTACGAGCAGTACTTC.